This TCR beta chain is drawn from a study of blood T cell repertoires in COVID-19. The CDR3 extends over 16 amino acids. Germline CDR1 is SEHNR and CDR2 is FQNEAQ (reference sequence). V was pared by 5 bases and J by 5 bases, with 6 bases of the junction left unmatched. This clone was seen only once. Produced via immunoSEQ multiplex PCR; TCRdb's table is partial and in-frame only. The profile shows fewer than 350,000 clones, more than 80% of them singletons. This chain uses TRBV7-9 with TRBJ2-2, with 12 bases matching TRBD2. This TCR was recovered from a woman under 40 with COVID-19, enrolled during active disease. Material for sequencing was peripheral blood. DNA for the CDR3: TGTGCCAGCAGCCTGACTAGCGGGAGAGGGACCGGGGAGCTGTTTTTT. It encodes CASSLTSGRGTGELFF.